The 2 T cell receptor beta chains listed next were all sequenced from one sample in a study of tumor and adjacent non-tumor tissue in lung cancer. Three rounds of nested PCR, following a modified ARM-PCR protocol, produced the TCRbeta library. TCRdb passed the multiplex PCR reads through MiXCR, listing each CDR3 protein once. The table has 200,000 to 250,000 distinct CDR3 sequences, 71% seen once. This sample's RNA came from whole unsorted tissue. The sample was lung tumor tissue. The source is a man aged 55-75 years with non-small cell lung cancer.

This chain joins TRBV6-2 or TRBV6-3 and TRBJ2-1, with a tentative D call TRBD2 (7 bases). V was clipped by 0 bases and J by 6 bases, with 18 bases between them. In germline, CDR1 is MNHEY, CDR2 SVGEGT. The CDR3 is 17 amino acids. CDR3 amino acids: CASSYSQTSRGFNEQFF. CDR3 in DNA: TGTGCCAGCAGTTACTCCCAGACTAGCAGGGGATTCAATGAGCAGTTCTTC.

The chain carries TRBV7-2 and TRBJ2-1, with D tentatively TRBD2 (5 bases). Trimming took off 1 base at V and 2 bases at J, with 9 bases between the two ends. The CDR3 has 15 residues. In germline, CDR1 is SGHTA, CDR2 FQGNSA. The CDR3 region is CASSLDFGTYNEQFF. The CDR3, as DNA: TGTGCCAGCAGCTTAGATTTCGGGACCTACAATGAGCAGTTCTTC.